Sequencing of this T cell receptor (beta chain) was carried out in a study of cytomegalovirus exposure and HLA in healthy donors (dated by TCRdb to about 2017). Study-level background: According to an earlier analysis of 587 of the donors, 150 million to 200 million T cells yielded approximately 120 million unique TCR beta sequences and roughly 280 Gb of sequence data. Approximately 330 gigabases of sequencing data and 70 million to 95 million unique TCR sequences made up an early release that covered approximately 620 HLA-typed donors. About five DR-DQ haplotypes were treated as single units for association and clustering because of strong linkage in the cohort. A separate validation cohort of 90 to 150 different subjects was used in addition to the 666-subject first cohort. To predict cytomegalovirus infection status, the study combined high-throughput TCR immunosequencing, statistical association of individual TCRs with disease status, and machine learning. Among several hundred genotyped donors of the cohort, an average of around 250,000 unique TCR beta nucleotide sequences was sequenced per donor, of which 15% to 20% were non-productive. The genetic ancestry cluster associated with self-reported Caucasian donors included 81% of the roughly 400 genotyped donors. The study aimed to test whether cataloging public T cell receptors could reveal signatures of past pathogen exposure. In a later genetic analysis, genome-wide SNP genotypes for about 65% of the 666 donors were used, and that subset was treated as a discovery cohort. Class I and class II HLA loci were covered by the typing at four-digit resolution. A later analysis re-analyzed previously published TCR beta repertoires from 500 to 700 donors and added high-resolution HLA genotyping to study TCR occurrence patterns. The later analysis used no new phenotypic data to find candidate immune exposures, relying instead on TCR beta sequences and their occurrence across donors. All discovery cohort repertoires had been generated using a single sequencing platform. The number of donors typed differed by locus, with 629-630 for A, B, C, DRB1 and DQB1, roughly 520 for DQA1, about 610 for DPA1, and over 400 for DPB1. The T cell repertoires of several hundred subjects were profiled by immunosequencing and related to cytomegalovirus serostatus. In an earlier analysis of 500 to 650 of the donors, high-throughput TCR beta sequencing was used to judge whether each TCR beta V gene segment behaved as functional or pseudogenic. Donor age, sex, ethnicity and CMV serostatus were compiled together with the repertoire data. Beyond this particular receptor, the publication reports: A total of roughly 160 TCR beta chains were listed by the study as associated with cytomegalovirus. Assigning TCR associations to individual alleles was difficult when HLA alleles, especially DR and DQ, strongly co-occurred. Linkage disequilibrium might explain the correlated functional status among segregating V segments, but an unknown experimental factor could not be ruled out. In a later analysis, TCR association rates were found to vary across HLA loci, with the most associated TCRs seen for DRB1 alleles and the fewest for HLA-C alleles. In a later genetic analysis, fewer N-insertions in productive TCRs were reported among donors in an Asian-associated ancestry cluster than the roughly 700-donor mean. A later analysis reported that several top co-occurrence clusters appeared linked to parvovirus B19, influenza, CMV and Epstein-Barr virus. Sequencing depth was assumed to be roughly uniform across donors in the presence/absence analyses, though that assumption may not hold. While some public TCRs were present in many individuals, most TCR sequences turned up only very rarely across donors. A group of highly shared sequence variants was considered likely to be a technical artifact of the sequencing pipeline. A further reported finding was that TCR beta sequences accurately predicted the HLA-A and HLA-B alleles for most subjects in the first cohort. A later genetic analysis associated a missense DCLRE1C variant with V-gene and J-gene trimming of TCR beta chains, and an independent cohort replicated the association. The classifier was reported to diagnose cytomegalovirus status with high specificity and sensitivity in both the original and validation cohorts. A later analysis associated 16,951 TCR beta sequences with specific HLA alleles at a false discovery rate of 0.05. Because some donors lacked HLA typing at each locus, the association tests relied only on the typed subset. About 17 rarely observed V segments, including chromosome 9 orphons, were excluded from the earlier analysis of about 610 of the donors because counts were too low. Because the 87-base-pair reads could not distinguish some IMGT-functional V segments, including TRBV6-2 and TRBV6-3, those segments were excluded. An earlier analysis of around 500 of the donors showed that most TCR beta V segments appeared in productive rearrangements either about 87% or about 30% of the time, which broadly matched IMGT annotations. A later analysis found that HLA-associated TCR beta chains were more clonally expanded and had lower generation probabilities than equally common non-associated chains. A later analysis found that most CMV-associated TCR beta chains appeared HLA-restricted, with HLA associations seemingly driven largely by CMV exposure. In this cohort, only TCR beta chains were sequenced, and detectable features were limited by the absence of alpha or paired-chain data. The only immune exposure information available for the cohort was CMV serostatus. It was suggested by the authors that the approach could potentially be generalized to other disease states and immunological phenotypes. A few of the identified cytomegalovirus-associated TCR beta chains were confirmed in vitro to be specific for cytomegalovirus antigens.

On this clone: Its antigen is unknown. Base qualities were left out, and no much larger clone turns up one base away.

The CDR3 measures 15 amino acids from cysteine to phenylalanine. Just CDR3 DNA is preserved here, 45 bases in frame from base 1. In the germline V gene, CDR1 corresponds to SGHVS and CDR2 to FQNEAQ. At the junction V is shortened by 0 bases and J by 2 bases, with 8 bases in between. The library was prepared using the immunoSEQ multiplex PCR assay. A mixture of 60 forward primers for TCR Vbeta segments and 13 reverse primers for TCR Jbeta segments was used in the multiplex PCR. A multiplex PCR assay on genomic DNA amplified the CDR3 region of rearranged TCR beta genes. Amplified TCR beta libraries were sequenced as 87-base-pair reads on the Illumina HiSeq System. In the source study's methods: Across the roughly 700 repertoires, a later analysis counted approximately 83 million unique TCR beta chains, roughly 11 million of which were shared by at least two donors. A nearest-neighbor algorithm error-corrected the raw reads and collapsed the reads into unique sequences, merging closely related sequences to remove PCR and sequencing errors. To assign V, D and J gene segments, CDR3 sequences were aligned to IMGT reference sequences. For a sequence to be retained, a match of at least six nucleotides to both a V gene segment and a J gene segment was required. A rearrangement counted as productive if the CDR3 had no stop codons and remained in frame with V and J, and every other rearrangement counted as non-productive. Following IMGT convention, CDR3 was defined as the stretch from the second conserved V-encoded cysteine to the conserved J-encoded phenylalanine. In an earlier analysis of around 640 of the donors, sequences lacking an unambiguous match to a single V gene segment were excluded. An earlier analysis of a few hundred of the donors classified V segments as functional when productive rearrangements were above 56.7% and as segregating when the standard deviation between donors was above 5%. To diagnose cytomegalovirus status from the catalog of TCR beta chain sequences, a statistical classification framework was built. A later analysis assigned V and J genes by comparing TCR nucleotide sequences with IMGT/GENE-DB human TR gene sequences. The TCRdist pipeline was used in a later analysis to assign CDR3 sequences and most-parsimonious VDJ recombination scenarios. In a later analysis, every TCR beta chain was defined by the combination of its CDR3 amino acid sequence and its V-gene family, and reads without a unique V-gene family were dropped. As a way to deal with suspected cross-contamination and a sequencing artifact, a later analysis dropped over 550 nucleotide sequences that were highly shared and had low generation probability. For each public chain, a later analysis derived a clonal expansion index from normalized ranks of inferred template counts within each repertoire. Generation probabilities in a later analysis came from a VDJ recombination model fitted to out-of-frame rearrangements, and those results were checked against IGoR. In a later analysis, hypergeometric tests were used to score TCR-TCR, TCR-HLA and TCR-CMV co-occurrence, with a repertoire-size bias correction applied to TCR pairs. False discovery rates were estimated in a later analysis by permuting HLA or CMV assignments 20 times. A later analysis grouped co-occurring TCRs with DBSCAN, adding TCRdist sequence similarity when clustering within HLA-allele-positive subsets. For co-occurrence clustering, repertoires with fewer than 30,000 or more than 120,000 public chains were excluded, along with roughly 5 repertoires with anomalous nucleotide sharing. In TCRdb, the immuneACCESS table is reduced to in-frame sequences with V and J assigned. These tables do not hold every clone; where another copy was compared, an unresolved V gene accounts for under half, and the others remain unexplained. D and trimming come from the DNA, and the V and J calls and clone size come from that table. The sample records 200,000 to 250,000 clones, approximately 79% of which are singletons. The top ten hold about 1.7% of the sample.

The cohort was made up of 666 healthy bone marrow donors. All cohort members were sampled while nominally healthy, although unrecorded immune exposures were likely present. The donor was CMV seronegative and belonged to the group of around 350 seronegative cohort members. Each donor provided a peripheral blood sample, and peripheral blood mononuclear cells were used for TCR beta sequencing. The Qiagen DNeasy Blood Extraction Kit was used to extract genomic DNA from the blood cell samples. The sample taken for sequencing was PBMCs. The clonotype originates from a man in his forties or fifties in good health and CMV-seronegative. The chain was built from TRBV7-8 and TRBJ1-5; no D gene is confidently identified. Here the CDR3 is given as CASSLAAGGNQPQHF. DNA sequence: TGTGCCAGCAGCTTAGCCGCCGGGGGCAATCAGCCCCAGCATTTT.